The present TCR beta chain was sequenced within a study of blood T cells in healthy people across ages. Primers used in a second PCR of roughly 6 to 12 cycles were a sample-barcoded 5' primer and a J-beta primer mix. Each TCR beta cDNA got a 12-nucleotide random molecular identifier. MiXCR, run by TCRdb on the 5' RACE reads, gives a single entry per CDR3 protein. The sample includes around 1,500,000 distinct CDR3 sequences, 40% to 50% seen only once; the top ten take 7.9%. There are many counts of this clonotype. Antigen unknown. Aged roughly 6 to 90, donors were systemically healthy Caucasians from Russia. General observations from the study: Since the PBMCs were unsorted, naive and antigen-experienced cells could not be conclusively compared. Diversity of TCR beta per million T cells declined in a roughly linear way with age.

The CDR3 runs to 15 residues. V lost 4 bases and J 2 bases, leaving 14 bases between the germline ends. Germline V CDR1 and CDR2: ENHRY, SYGVKD. This clonotype was obtained from a woman younger than 30 in good health. The sequenced material came from blood. This sequence joins TRBV10-3 and TRBJ2-5; no reliable D call. CDR3 nucleotides: TGTGCCATCAGTGTAGGGTCCCATGGACAAGAGACCCAGTACTTC. Its protein product is CAISVGSHGQETQYF.